This T cell receptor beta chain stems from a study of blood T cells in healthy people across ages. Study-wide findings and caveats: More naive CD4+ cells and higher diversity marked long-lived donors relative to aged donors.

Donors each provided 8 to 10 milliliters of peripheral blood. Looked up from germline, CDR1 is SGHRS and CDR2 is YFSETQ. The length of the CDR3 is 15 residues. Trimming cost V 4 bases and J 8 bases, with 19 bases left between them. The table lists this clonotype with many counts. What it binds is unknown. Next came a second PCR, run for about 6 to 12 cycles, which used a sample-barcoded 5' primer along with a J-beta primer mix. MiXCR, applied by TCRdb to the 5' RACE reads, yields one record per CDR3 protein. This table holds 850,000 or so distinct CDR3 sequences, about 28% found once. The rearrangement links TRBV5-1 to TRBJ2-1; D possibly corresponds to TRBD2 (5 bases). This clonotype originated in an elderly woman in good health. The sample consisted of blood. The CDR3 coding sequence is TGCGCCAGCAGCAGGACGGTGGACTCCCCCCATGAGCAGTTCTTC. This codes for CASSRTVDSPHEQFF.